This is a list of T cell receptor beta chains from one sample in a study of graft-versus-host responses after intestinal transplantation. This table comes from immunoSEQ multiplex PCR, and its TCRdb copy is limited to in-frame clones, with some not included. The data hold 25,000 to 35,000 clones, with roughly 80% observed a single time. Their cognate antigens are unknown. The material was unstimulated CD8+ T cells sorted from spleen or lymph node cells, obtained before intestinal transplant. These receptors were obtained from a human donor who received an intestinal transplant. CDR3s include the opening cysteine and the closing phenylalanine or tryptophan. A D gene is named only where the DNA matches it firmly. The size of a clone is reported for some rows only, either as once, few or many, or as a class for expanded clones.

v_call	clone_size	cdr3_length	d_call	j_call	cdr3_aa	cdr3_nt
TRBV4-1	.	15	.	TRBJ2-7	CASSQVIDTSYEQYF	TGCGCCAGCAGCCAAGTTATAGACACCTCCTACGAGCAGTACTTC
TRBV6-5	.	15	TRBD2	TRBJ2-1	CASSPTSGSYSEQFF	TGTGCCAGCAGCCCCACTAGCGGGAGCTACAGTGAGCAGTTCTTC
TRBV9	.	14	.	TRBJ1-5	CASSVGGDNQPQHF	TGTGCCAGCAGCGTAGGGGGGGACAATCAGCCCCAGCATTTT
TRBV5-1	few	16	.	TRBJ2-3	CASWQGPYTSTDTQYF	TGCGCCAGCTGGCAGGGTCCTTACACTAGCACAGATACGCAGTATTTT
TRBV21-1	.	15	.	TRBJ1-1	CASSKIEDYRSEAFF	TGTGCCAGCAGCAAAATTGAGGACTATCGTTCTGAAGCTTTCTTT
TRBV28	.	14	.	TRBJ1-5	CASQVSYSNQPQHF	TGTGCCAGCCAGGTTAGTTATAGCAATCAGCCCCAGCATTTT
TRBV5-4	.	14	TRBD1	TRBJ1-4	CASSADRGNEKLFF	TGTGCCAGCAGCGCCGACAGGGGAAATGAAAAACTGTTTTTT
TRBV23-1	.	15	.	TRBJ2-2	CASGFRASNTGELFF	TGCGCCAGCGGATTCAGGGCGTCGAACACCGGGGAGCTGTTTTTT
TRBV6-1	few	12	.	TRBJ1-5	CASSEGSQPQHF	TGTGCCAGCAGTGAAGGTTCGCAGCCCCAGCATTTT
TRBV7-9	.	13	.	TRBJ2-7	CASSPSPRDEQYF	TGTGCCAGCAGCCCCTCGCCACGGGACGAGCAGTACTTC
TRBV9	.	15	.	TRBJ2-7	CASSVGGSDSYEQYF	TGTGCCAGCAGCGTAGGAGGTAGCGACTCCTACGAGCAGTACTTC
TRBV28	.	14	TRBD1	TRBJ2-7	CASIGTGHTYEQYF	TGTGCCAGCATTGGGACAGGGCATACCTACGAGCAGTACTTC
TRBV7-9	.	17	TRBD1	TRBJ2-2	CASSSQTGVEGTGELFF	TGTGCCAGCAGCTCGCAAACAGGGGTAGAAGGGACCGGGGAGCTGTTTTTT
TRBV2	.	12	.	TRBJ1-1	CASHPGYTEAFF	TGTGCCAGCCATCCGGGATACACTGAAGCTTTCTTT
TRBV11-2	.	15	.	TRBJ2-7	CASSPWGGNGYEQYF	TGTGCCAGCAGCCCCTGGGGCGGGAACGGTTACGAGCAGTACTTC
TRBV7-6	.	14	TRBD1	TRBJ1-1	CASSDRDRGTEAFF	TGTGCCAGCAGCGACCGGGACAGGGGGACTGAAGCTTTCTTT
TRBV5-6	.	14	TRBD1	TRBJ2-1	CASSWGTGWNEQFF	TGTGCCAGCAGCTGGGGGACAGGGTGGAATGAGCAGTTCTTC
TRBV7-9	.	16	TRBD1	TRBJ2-2	CASSLEETGGNGELFF	TGTGCCAGCAGCTTGGAGGAGACAGGGGGCAACGGGGAGCTGTTTTTT
TRBV13	.	15	TRBD1	TRBJ2-4	CASSLGRGTGNIQYF	TGTGCCAGCAGCTTAGGCCGGGGGACAGGGAACATTCAGTACTTC
TRBV6-1	.	16	TRBD2	TRBJ2-1	CASSERLAGGRDEQFF	TGTGCCAGCAGCGAACGACTAGCGGGGGGGCGGGATGAGCAGTTCTTC
TRBV6-5	.	15	TRBD2	TRBJ2-1	CASSSGGSSYNEQFF	TGTGCCAGCAGTTCGGGCGGGAGCTCCTACAATGAGCAGTTCTTC
TRBV4-1	.	18	TRBD2	TRBJ2-3	CASSWSDAGGLFTDTQYF	TGCGCCAGCAGCTGGTCAGATGCGGGAGGGTTATTCACAGATACGCAGTATTTT
TRBV5-1	.	13	.	TRBJ2-7	CASSWTVKYEQYF	TGCGCCAGCAGCTGGACAGTAAAATACGAGCAGTACTTC
TRBV2	once	16	TRBD1	TRBJ2-4	CASSVKTGEPKNIQYF	TGTGCCAGCAGTGTTAAGACAGGGGAACCCAAAAACATTCAGTACTTC
TRBV11-2	once	14	TRBD1	TRBJ2-1	CASSPGQGMYEQFF	TGTGCCAGCAGCCCCGGACAGGGAATGTATGAGCAGTTCTTC
TRBV7-2	.	17	TRBD2	TRBJ2-3	CASSFLAGGPFADTQYF	TGTGCCAGCAGCTTCCTAGCGGGGGGGCCCTTCGCAGATACGCAGTATTTT
TRBV5-5	.	14	TRBD1	TRBJ1-2	CASSSGTGSYGYTF	TGTGCCAGCAGCTCCGGGACAGGGAGCTATGGCTACACCTTC
TRBV4-1	.	16	TRBD2	TRBJ2-7	CASSQDRRGGLREQYF	TGCGCCAGCAGCCAAGATCGGCGGGGGGGCCTCAGGGAGCAGTACTTC
TRBV28	.	15	TRBD1	TRBJ1-2	CASIRSGQASLGYTF	TGTGCCAGCATTAGGTCGGGACAGGCGTCGTTGGGCTACACCTTC
TRBV29-1	.	16	TRBD1	TRBJ2-2	CSVEVPGGSNTGELFF	TGCAGCGTTGAGGTTCCAGGGGGTTCGAACACCGGGGAGCTGTTTTTT
TRBV15	few	14	TRBD1	TRBJ2-2	CATSKTGVTGELFF	TGTGCCACCAGCAAGACAGGGGTTACCGGGGAGCTGTTTTTT
TRBV5-6	.	13	TRBD1	TRBJ2-7	CASSADRVYEQYF	TGTGCCAGCAGCGCGGACAGGGTGTACGAGCAGTACTTC
TRBV4-1	.	14	.	TRBJ1-6	CASSPSPSNSPLHF	TGCGCCAGCAGCCCGAGTCCCTCGAATTCACCCCTCCACTTT
TRBV5-5	.	19	.	TRBJ2-3	CASSLGPPRLPPGTDTQYF	TGTGCCAGCAGCTTGGGCCCCCCCAGGTTACCCCCTGGCACAGATACGCAGTATTTT
TRBV7-6	.	17	TRBD2	TRBJ2-1	CASSSGTSGSSYNEQFF	TGTGCCAGCAGTTCCGGGACTAGCGGGAGCTCCTACAATGAGCAGTTCTTC
TRBV6-1	.	15	.	TRBJ2-1	CASSEWVGQLDEQFF	TGTGCCAGCAGTGAATGGGTTGGACAGTTAGATGAGCAGTTCTTC
TRBV27	.	15	.	TRBJ1-1	CASSLFLGENTEAFF	TGTGCCAGCAGTTTATTTCTAGGGGAGAACACTGAAGCTTTCTTT
TRBV6-5	.	15	TRBD1	TRBJ1-1	CASSYSETGVTEAFF	TGTGCCAGCAGTTACTCGGAAACAGGGGTCACTGAAGCTTTCTTT
TRBV6-6	.	15	TRBD1	TRBJ2-7	CASSEGGQGSYEQYF	TGTGCCAGCAGCGAGGGGGGACAGGGGTCCTACGAGCAGTACTTC
TRBV6-5	.	12	TRBD1	TRBJ1-2	CASSLTGGGYTF	TGTGCCAGCAGCCTAACAGGGGGAGGCTACACCTTC
TRBV28	few	21	.	TRBJ2-1	CASTPRVLFFYGGGSYNEQFF	TGTGCCAGCACCCCCCGAGTTTTGTTTTTCTACGGGGGAGGTTCCTACAATGAGCAGTTCTTC
TRBV7-8	.	14	.	TRBJ2-2	CASSLVGGTGELFF	TGTGCCAGCAGCTTAGTCGGGGGTACCGGGGAGCTGTTTTTT
TRBV27	.	15	.	TRBJ2-1	CASSSQRSSYNEQFF	TGTGCCAGCAGTTCCCAGCGGAGCTCCTACAATGAGCAGTTCTTC
TRBV14	.	13	.	TRBJ2-1	CASSQGGGQGQFF	TGTGCCAGCAGCCAAGGGGGAGGCCAGGGGCAGTTCTTC
TRBV27	once	15	TRBD1	TRBJ1-4	CASSLGTGISKELFF	TGTGCCAGCAGTTTAGGGACAGGGATTTCGAAAGAACTGTTTTTT
TRBV19	.	14	.	TRBJ2-7	CASSIGTGISEQYF	TGTGCCAGTAGTATCGGAACAGGGATTAGCGAGCAGTACTTC
TRBV15	few	15	.	TRBJ2-3	CATSRVRVTGDTQYF	TGTGCCACCAGCAGAGTGAGGGTCACTGGGGATACGCAGTATTTT
TRBV11-2	.	12	TRBD1	TRBJ2-6	CAGGQGANVLTF	TGTGCCGGGGGACAGGGAGCCAACGTCCTGACTTTC
TRBV27	.	14	.	TRBJ2-3	CASSFVGGTDTQYF	TGTGCCAGCAGTTTCGTCGGGGGCACAGATACGCAGTATTTT
TRBV4-1	.	18	.	TRBJ1-2	CASSQRWGRRDSNYGYTF	TGCGCCAGCAGCCAAAGATGGGGGCGTAGAGACAGTAACTATGGCTACACCTTC
TRBV7-9	medium-sized	11	.	TRBJ1-6	CASSSFELLHF	TGTGCCAGCAGCTCCTTCGAACTCCTCCACTTT
TRBV18	.	14	.	TRBJ2-7	CASSLAENPYEQYF	TGTGCCAGCTCACTCGCGGAGAACCCCTACGAGCAGTACTTC
TRBV28	.	13	TRBD1	TRBJ2-5	CASNTGGWETQYF	TGTGCCAGCAACACAGGGGGCTGGGAGACCCAGTACTTC
TRBV27	.	17	.	TRBJ2-1	CASSLTLAQSSYNEQFF	TGTGCCAGCAGTTTAACCTTAGCGCAGAGCTCCTACAATGAGCAGTTCTTC
TRBV2	.	11	.	TRBJ2-7	CASFLGHEQYF	TGTGCCAGCTTTTTGGGCCACGAGCAGTACTTC
TRBV5-1	.	17	TRBD2	TRBJ2-1	CASSHGLAGGPYNEQFF	TGCGCCAGCAGCCACGGACTAGCGGGAGGCCCCTACAATGAGCAGTTCTTC
TRBV5-1	.	15	TRBD2	TRBJ2-5	CASSLGLAGRETQYF	TGCGCCAGCAGCCTGGGACTAGCGGGGAGGGAGACCCAGTACTTC
TRBV6-6	few	13	.	TRBJ1-1	CASSSQGWTEAFF	TGTGCCAGCAGTTCGCAGGGGTGGACTGAAGCTTTCTTT
TRBV13	.	12	.	TRBJ2-7	CASSHQGSEQYF	TGTGCCAGCAGCCACCAGGGTTCCGAGCAGTACTTC